This TCR beta chain is drawn from a study of T cells after yellow fever vaccination. Study outcomes and limitations: There was a small share of clonotypes that showed up in both the CD4 and CD8 compartments. Post-booster repertoires again held most primary-vaccination clones (about 95% CD4, roughly 90% CD8).

TCRdb analysed the 5' RACE reads with MiXCR anew, one entry per CDR3 protein. The table records roughly 340,000 distinct CDR3 sequences, 8.5% to 10% of them present only once. The germline CDR1 and CDR2 sequences are ENHRY and SYGVKD. Trimming cost V 4 bases and J 8 bases; bases outside gene matches: 6. The CDR3 is 14 amino acids. In this sample, this clonotype turned up many times. What it binds is unknown. The sequencing here drew on PBMCs, taken on the day of the first yellow fever vaccination. The chain carries TRBV10-3 and TRBJ1-2; 11 bases line up with TRBD1. The sequence came from a young man who received the YFV17D yellow fever vaccine. The CDR3 here is CAISAKDRGPGYTF. DNA of the CDR3: TGTGCCATCAGTGCTAAGGACAGGGGGCCCGGCTACACCTTC.